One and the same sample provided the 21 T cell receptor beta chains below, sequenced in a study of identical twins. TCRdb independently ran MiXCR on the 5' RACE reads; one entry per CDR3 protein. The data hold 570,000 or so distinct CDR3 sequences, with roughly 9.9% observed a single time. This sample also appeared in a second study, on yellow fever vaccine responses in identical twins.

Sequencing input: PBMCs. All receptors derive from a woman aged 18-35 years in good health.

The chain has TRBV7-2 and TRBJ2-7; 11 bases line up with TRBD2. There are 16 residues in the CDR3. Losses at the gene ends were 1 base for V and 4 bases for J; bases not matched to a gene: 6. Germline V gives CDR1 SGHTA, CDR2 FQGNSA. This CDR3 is CASSLEGTSGSYEQYF. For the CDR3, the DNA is TGTGCCAGCAGCTTAGAGGGTACTAGCGGGAGTTACGAGCAGTACTTC.

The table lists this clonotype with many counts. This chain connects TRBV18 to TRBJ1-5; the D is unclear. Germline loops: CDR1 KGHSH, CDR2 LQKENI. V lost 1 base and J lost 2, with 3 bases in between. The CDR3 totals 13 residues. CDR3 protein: CASSPQGNQPQHF. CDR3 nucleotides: TGTGCCAGCTCACCACAGGGCAATCAGCCCCAGCATTTT.

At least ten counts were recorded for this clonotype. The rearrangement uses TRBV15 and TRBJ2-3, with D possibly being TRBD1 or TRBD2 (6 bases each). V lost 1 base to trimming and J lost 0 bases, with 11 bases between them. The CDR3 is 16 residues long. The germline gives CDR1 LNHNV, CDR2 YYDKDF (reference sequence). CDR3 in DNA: TGTGCCACCAGCAGAGGCCGGGGGCCGAGCACAGATACGCAGTATTTT. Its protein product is CATSRGRGPSTDTQYF.

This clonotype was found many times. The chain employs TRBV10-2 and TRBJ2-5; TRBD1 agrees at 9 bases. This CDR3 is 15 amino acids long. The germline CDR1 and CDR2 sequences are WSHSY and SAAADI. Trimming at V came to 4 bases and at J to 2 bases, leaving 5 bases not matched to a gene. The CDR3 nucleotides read TGCGCCAGCAGTGGTTTGGACAGGGGACAAGAGACCCAGTACTTC. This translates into CASSGLDRGQETQYF.

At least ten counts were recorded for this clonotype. This chain's CDR3 is CASSQGTGGWETQYF. CDR3 nucleotides: TGCGCCAGCAGCCAGGGAACAGGGGGCTGGGAGACCCAGTACTTC. The chain joins TRBV4-3 to TRBJ2-5; TRBD1 matches at 9 bases. The CDR3 consists of 15 residues. Germline assignment: CDR1 LGHNA and CDR2 YSLEER. The V gene end was trimmed by 3 bases and the J gene end by 5 bases; junction bases not matched to a gene: 7.

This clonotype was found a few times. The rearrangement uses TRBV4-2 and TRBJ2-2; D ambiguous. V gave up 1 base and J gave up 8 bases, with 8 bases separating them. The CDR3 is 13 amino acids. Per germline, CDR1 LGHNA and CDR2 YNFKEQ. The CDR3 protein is CASSQGPKGELFF. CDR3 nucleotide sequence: TGTGCCAGCAGCCAAGGGCCGAAGGGGGAGCTGTTTTTT.

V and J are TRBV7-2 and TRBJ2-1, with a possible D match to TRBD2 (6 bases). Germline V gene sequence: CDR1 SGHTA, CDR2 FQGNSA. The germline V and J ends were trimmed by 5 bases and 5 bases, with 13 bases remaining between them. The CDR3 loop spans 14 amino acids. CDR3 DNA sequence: TGTGCCAGCAGCCCGGAGCTAGCGAACAATGAGCAGTTCTTC. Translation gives CASSPELANNEQFF.

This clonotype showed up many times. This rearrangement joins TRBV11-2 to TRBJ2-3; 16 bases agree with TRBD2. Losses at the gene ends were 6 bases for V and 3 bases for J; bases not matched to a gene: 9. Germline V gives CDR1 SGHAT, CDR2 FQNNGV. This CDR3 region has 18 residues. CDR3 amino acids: CASSTSGTSGRGTDTQYF. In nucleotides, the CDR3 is TGTGCCAGCAGTACCTCCGGGACTAGCGGGAGGGGAACAGATACGCAGTATTTT. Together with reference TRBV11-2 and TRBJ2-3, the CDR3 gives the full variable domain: EAGVAQSPRYKIIEKRQSVAFWCNPISGHATLYWYQQILGQGPKLLIQFQNNGVVDDSQLPKDRFSAERLKGVDSTLKIQPAKLEDSAVYLCASSTSGTSGRGTDTQYFGPGTRLTVL.

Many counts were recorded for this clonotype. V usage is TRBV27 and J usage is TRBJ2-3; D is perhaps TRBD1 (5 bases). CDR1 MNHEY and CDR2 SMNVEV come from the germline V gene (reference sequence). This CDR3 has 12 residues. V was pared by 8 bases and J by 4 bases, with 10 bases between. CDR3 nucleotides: TGTGCCAGCGGGATCAGGGCAGATACGCAGTATTTT. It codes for CASGIRADTQYF.

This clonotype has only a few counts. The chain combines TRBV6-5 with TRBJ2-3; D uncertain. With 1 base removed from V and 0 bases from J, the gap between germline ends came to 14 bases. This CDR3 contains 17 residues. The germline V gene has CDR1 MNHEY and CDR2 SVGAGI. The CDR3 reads CASSYYPAGFSTDTQYF. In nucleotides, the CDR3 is TGTGCCAGCAGTTACTACCCCGCCGGGTTTAGCACAGATACGCAGTATTTT.

The CDR3 reads CASSGGTDFTDTQYF. The CDR3 region has the DNA TGTGCCAGCAGTGGGGGGACAGACTTCACAGATACGCAGTATTTT. The J gene is TRBJ2-3, the V gene TRBV6-6, with D tentatively TRBD1 (7 bases). The CDR3 runs 15 residues. Trimming shortened V by 5 bases and J by 2 bases, and 14 bases separated the two germline ends. Per the germline V gene, CDR1 is MNHNY and CDR2 is SVGAGI (reference sequence).

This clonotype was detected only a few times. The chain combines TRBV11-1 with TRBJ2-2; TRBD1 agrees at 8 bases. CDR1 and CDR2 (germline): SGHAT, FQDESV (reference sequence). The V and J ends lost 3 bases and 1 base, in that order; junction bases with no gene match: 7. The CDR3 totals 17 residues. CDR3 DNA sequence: TGTGCCAGCAGCTTCTACCCCGGGACAGGGAACACCGGGGAGCTGTTTTTT. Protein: CASSFYPGTGNTGELFF.

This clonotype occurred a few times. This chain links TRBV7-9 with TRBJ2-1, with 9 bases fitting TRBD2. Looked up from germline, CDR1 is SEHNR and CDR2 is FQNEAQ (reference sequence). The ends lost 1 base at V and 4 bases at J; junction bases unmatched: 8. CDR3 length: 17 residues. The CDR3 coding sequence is TGTGCCAGCAGCTTAGGGACGACTAGCGGCTATTACAATGAGCAGTTCTTC. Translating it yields CASSLGTTSGYYNEQFF. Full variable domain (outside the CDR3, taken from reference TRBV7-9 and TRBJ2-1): DTGVSQNPRHKITKRGQNVTFRCDPISEHNRLYWYRQTLGQGPEFLTYFQNEAQLEKSRLLSDRFSAERPKGSFSTLEIQRTEQGDSAMYLCASSLGTTSGYYNEQFFGPGTRLTVL.

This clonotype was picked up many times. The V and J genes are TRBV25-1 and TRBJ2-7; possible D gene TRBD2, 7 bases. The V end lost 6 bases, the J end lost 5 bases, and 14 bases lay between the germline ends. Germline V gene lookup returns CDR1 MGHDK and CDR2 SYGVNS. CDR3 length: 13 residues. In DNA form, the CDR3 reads TGTGCCAGCAGGGAGGGGGGGGTGGACGAGCAGTACTTC. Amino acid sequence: CASREGGVDEQYF.

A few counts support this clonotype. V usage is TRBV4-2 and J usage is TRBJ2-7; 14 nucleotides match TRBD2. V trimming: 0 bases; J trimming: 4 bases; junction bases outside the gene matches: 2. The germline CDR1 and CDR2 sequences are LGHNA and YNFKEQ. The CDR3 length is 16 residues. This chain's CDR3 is CASSQEGLAGVYEQYF. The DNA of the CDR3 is TGTGCCAGCAGCCAAGAGGGACTAGCGGGGGTTTACGAGCAGTACTTC.

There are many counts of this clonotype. For the CDR3, the DNA is TGTGCCAGCAGCTACCTAAGACTAGCGGGGGGCACAGATACGCAGTATTTT. Translated, it gives CASSYLRLAGGTDTQYF. This sequence joins TRBV7-9 and TRBJ2-3, with 12 positions matching TRBD2. Germline values: CDR1 SEHNR, CDR2 FQNEAQ (reference sequence). CDR3 size: 17 residues. V was clipped by 4 bases and J by 1 base; unmatched bases: 6.

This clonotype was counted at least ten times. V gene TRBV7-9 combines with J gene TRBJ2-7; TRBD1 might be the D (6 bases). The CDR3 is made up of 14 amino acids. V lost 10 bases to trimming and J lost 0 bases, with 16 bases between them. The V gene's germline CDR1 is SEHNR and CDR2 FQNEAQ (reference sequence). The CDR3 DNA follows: TGTGCCACCGACGGACCAGGGGACTCCTACGAGCAGTACTTC. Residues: CATDGPGDSYEQYF.

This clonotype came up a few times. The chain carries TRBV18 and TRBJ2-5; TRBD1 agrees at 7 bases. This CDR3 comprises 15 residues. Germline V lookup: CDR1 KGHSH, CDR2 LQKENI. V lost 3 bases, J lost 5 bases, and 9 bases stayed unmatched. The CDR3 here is CASSPKDRAAETQYF. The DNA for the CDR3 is TGTGCCAGCTCACCTAAAGACAGGGCGGCTGAGACCCAGTACTTC.

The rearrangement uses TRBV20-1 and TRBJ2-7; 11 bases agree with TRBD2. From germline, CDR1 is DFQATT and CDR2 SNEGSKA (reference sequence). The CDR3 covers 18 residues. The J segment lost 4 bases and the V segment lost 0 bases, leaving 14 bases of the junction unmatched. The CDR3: CSARDRPILAGGSYEQYF. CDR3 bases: TGCAGTGCTAGAGATCGTCCTATTCTAGCGGGAGGTAGTTACGAGCAGTACTTC.

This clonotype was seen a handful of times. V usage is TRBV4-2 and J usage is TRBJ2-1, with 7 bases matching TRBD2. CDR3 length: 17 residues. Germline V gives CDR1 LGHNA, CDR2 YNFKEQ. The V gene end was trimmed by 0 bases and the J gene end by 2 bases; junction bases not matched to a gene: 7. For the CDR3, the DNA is TGTGCCAGCAGCCAAGAGGACGACGGGAGGCCCTACAATGAGCAGTTCTTC. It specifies CASSQEDDGRPYNEQFF.

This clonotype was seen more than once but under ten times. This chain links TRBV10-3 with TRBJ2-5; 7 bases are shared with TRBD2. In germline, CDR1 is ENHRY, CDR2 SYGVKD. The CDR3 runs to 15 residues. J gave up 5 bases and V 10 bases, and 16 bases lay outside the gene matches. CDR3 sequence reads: CATSGWEGRGETQYF. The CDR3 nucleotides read TGTGCCACGTCTGGTTGGGAGGGGAGAGGGGAGACCCAGTACTTC.